Given below is one T cell receptor beta chain in context. This receptor's antigen is unknown. No clone much larger than this one lies a single base away; base qualities are absent. The immunoSEQ Assay, a bias-controlled multiplex PCR, was used to amplify TCRbeta CDR3 regions from genomic DNA. As for the authors' bioinformatics: Within the assay, amplification of reference gene primers was used to estimate how many nucleated cells each sample contained. Sequence reads were collapsed and filtered to measure the absolute abundance of every unique TCRbeta CDR3 rearrangement. For each sample, productive Simpson clonality was calculated as the square root of Simpson's diversity index across productive rearrangements. TCRdb took this table from immuneACCESS and kept in-frame rearrangements with V and J called. Such tables lack part of the clones; where checked against another copy, unresolved V genes explain under half of the gap, and the rest is unexplained. The V and J calls and clone size were taken over from that table, and D and trimming were inferred from the DNA. The sample contains roughly 49,000 clones, approximately 84% of them found a single time. The top ten constitute roughly 4.4% of the sample.

This record belongs to a study of blood T cell repertoires in COVID-19 (dated by TCRdb to about 2020). Background on the whole study: Collaborator samples came from the United States, Italy and Spain and covered acute and convalescent phases of COVID-19. The material from the prospective study consisted of cDNA or gDNA derived from T cells, B-cell-depleted T cells, or PBMCs. Subjects who had been exposed to COVID-19, were actively infected with it, or had recovered from it provided the deeply sampled blood TCRbeta repertoires that made up the dataset. The repertoires were released in a freely available public database meant as a resource for research on the immune response to SARS-CoV-2. Samples came from the ongoing ImmuneRACE study (first 160 participants) plus 1,254 subjects from 6 global collaborators. Sample metadata almost always included a de-identified subject ID, COVID-19 status, age in years and sex. Where available, HLA class I and class II types were taken from metadata supplied by the sample provider and were not determined by assay-based typing. What the authors observed across the whole study: How much clinical and demographic metadata was included differed by source and by participant, and the metadata was provided uncurated.

Relative to germline, V is missing 9 bases and J is missing 7 bases, with 9 bases of the junction outside any gene match. Based on the germline V gene, the CDR1 and CDR2 sequences are ENHRY and SYGVKD. There are 14 amino acids in the CDR3, from cysteine to phenylalanine inclusive. Of the read, only the CDR3 DNA is kept; its 42 bases are in frame from base 1. Each collaborating institution followed its own protocols to collect whole blood in K2EDTA tubes. Collaborator samples were shipped for TCRbeta analysis as frozen whole blood, isolated PBMCs, or DNA extracted from either sample type. Here the chain combines TRBV10-3 and TRBJ1-6, and 7 bases in between align with TRBD1. Specimen: peripheral blood. The source of this sequence is a man aged 50-59 years with active COVID-19. The encoded CDR3 is CAISSGTENSPLHF. The DNA is TGTGCCATTTCCTCCGGGACAGAAAATTCACCCCTCCACTTT.